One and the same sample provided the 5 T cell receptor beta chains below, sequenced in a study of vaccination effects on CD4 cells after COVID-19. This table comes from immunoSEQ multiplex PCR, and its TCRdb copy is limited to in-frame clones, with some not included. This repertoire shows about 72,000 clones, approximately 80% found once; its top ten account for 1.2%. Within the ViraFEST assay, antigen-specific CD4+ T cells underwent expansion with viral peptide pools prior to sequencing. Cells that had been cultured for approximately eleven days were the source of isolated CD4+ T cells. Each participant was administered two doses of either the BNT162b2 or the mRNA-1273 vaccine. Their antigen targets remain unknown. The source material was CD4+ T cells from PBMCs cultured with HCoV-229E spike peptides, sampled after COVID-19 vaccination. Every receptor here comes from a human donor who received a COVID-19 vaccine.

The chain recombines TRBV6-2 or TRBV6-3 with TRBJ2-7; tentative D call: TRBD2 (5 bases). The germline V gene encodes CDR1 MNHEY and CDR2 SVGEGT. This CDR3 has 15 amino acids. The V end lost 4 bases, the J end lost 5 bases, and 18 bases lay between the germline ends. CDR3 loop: CASSSEGRRTDEQYV. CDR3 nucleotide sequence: TGTGCCAGCAGTTCCGAGGGCCGGCGGACCGACGAGCAGTACGTC.

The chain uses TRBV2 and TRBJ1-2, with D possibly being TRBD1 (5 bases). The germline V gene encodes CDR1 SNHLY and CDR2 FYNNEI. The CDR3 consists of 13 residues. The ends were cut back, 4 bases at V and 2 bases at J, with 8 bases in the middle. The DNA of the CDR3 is TGTGCCAGCAGTGGCCAGGGCAACTATGGCTACACCTTC. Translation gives CASSGQGNYGYTF.

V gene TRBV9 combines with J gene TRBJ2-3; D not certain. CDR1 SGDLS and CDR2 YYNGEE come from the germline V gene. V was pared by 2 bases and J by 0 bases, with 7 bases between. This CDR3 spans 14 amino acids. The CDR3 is CASSVLDSTDTQYF. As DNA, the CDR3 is TGTGCCAGCAGCGTCCTAGATAGCACAGATACGCAGTATTTT.

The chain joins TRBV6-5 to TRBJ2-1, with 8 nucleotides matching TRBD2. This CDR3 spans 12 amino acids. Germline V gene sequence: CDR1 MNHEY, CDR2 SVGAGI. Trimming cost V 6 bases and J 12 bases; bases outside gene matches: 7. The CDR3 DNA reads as TGTGCCAGCAGATCCGGGGGGGCATGGCAGTTCTTC. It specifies CASRSGGAWQFF.

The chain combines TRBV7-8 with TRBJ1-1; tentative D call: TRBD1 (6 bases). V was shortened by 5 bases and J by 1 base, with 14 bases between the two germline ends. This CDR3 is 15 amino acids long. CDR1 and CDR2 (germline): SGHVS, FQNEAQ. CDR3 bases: TGTGCCAGCAGCCCCCCTTCGGGACAGAACACTGAAGCTTTCTTT. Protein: CASSPPSGQNTEAFF.